These T cell receptor beta chains were read from a single sample in a study of technical replicates of blood from a handful of donors. The assay was immunoSEQ multiplex PCR, and TCRdb's table has in-frame clones only and misses some. The sample records 74,000 or so clones, about nine tenths being singletons. Sequencing was done on a sample of T cells isolated from PBMCs. These receptors all come from a human donor in good health. The CDR3 runs from the conserved cysteine through the conserved F or W. A D gene is named only where the DNA matches it firmly. Expanded clones get a size class; other rows say once, few or many, or leave the size out.

>TRBV5-1|TRBJ1-2|15|-|-
CASSSGAAEYYGYTF
TGCGCCAGCAGCTCAGGAGCGGCAGAATACTATGGCTACACCTTC
>TRBV11-2|TRBJ2-1|16|-|TRBD2
CATGLAGGNSYNEQFF
TGTGCCACAGGACTAGCGGGAGGAAATAGCTACAATGAGCAGTTCTTC
>TRBV19|TRBJ2-7|14|-|TRBD1
CASSPRQGAYEQYF
TGTGCCAGTAGTCCGCGACAGGGGGCCTACGAGCAGTACTTC
>TRBV19|TRBJ1-1|15|-|TRBD1
CASSIRQGTKPEAFF
TGTGCCAGTAGTATTAGACAGGGGACCAAACCTGAAGCTTTCTTT
>TRBV6-4|TRBJ2-2|16|-|TRBD2
CASSDSEGGPTGELFF
TGTGCCAGCAGTGACTCTGAGGGAGGGCCCACCGGGGAGCTGTTTTTT
>TRBV11-2|TRBJ2-1|15|-|TRBD2
CASSLGLAGDNEQFF
TGTGCCAGCAGTCTAGGGCTAGCGGGGGACAATGAGCAGTTCTTC
>TRBV4-1|TRBJ2-3|15|-|-
CASSQGLSGTDTQYF
TGCGCCAGCAGCCAAGGACTATCGGGCACAGATACGCAGTATTTT
>TRBV18|TRBJ2-3|16|once|-
CASSPPGGSSTDTQYF
TGTGCCAGCTCACCACCGGGCGGGTCTAGCACAGATACGCAGTATTTT
>TRBV19|TRBJ2-6|16|-|-
CASSWAQYSGANVLTF
TGTGCCAGTAGTTGGGCTCAATACTCTGGGGCCAACGTCCTGACTTTC
>TRBV6-1|TRBJ1-2|13|once|TRBD1
CASSQGAVYGYTF
TGTGCCAGCAGTCAGGGGGCTGTCTATGGCTACACCTTC